The 2 T cell receptor beta chains in this list originate from one sample, sequenced in a study of metastatic and nonmetastatic thyroid tumors. Each patient went into thyroid surgery without having received any treatment. TCRdb re-analyzed the PCR reads using MiXCR. The table shows 23,000 or so clones, with 28% occurring only once. Sequencing used tumor tissue. The receptor set was obtained from a male donor with papillary thyroid cancer or a benign thyroid nodule (not recorded which). Some clones in this sample may be carry-over from other donors' samples.

By frequency in the sample, this clone is medium-sized (0.01 to 0.1%). J is TRBJ1-2 and V is TRBV20-1, with D uncertain. This CDR3 region has 13 residues. Germline CDR1 is DFQATT and CDR2 is SNEGSKA (reference sequence). V lost 0 bases, J lost 6 bases, and 11 bases lay in between. The CDR3 sequence: CSARDGLENGYTF. The CDR3 region has the DNA TGCAGTGCTAGAGACGGCTTGGAGAATGGCTACACCTTC.

The table lists this clone with a few counts. V gene TRBV10-3 combines with J gene TRBJ2-7; unclear D gene. CDR3 size: 12 residues. Germline assignment: CDR1 ENHRY and CDR2 SYGVKD. V dropped 3 bases and J dropped 3 bases, with 6 bases sitting between them. In nucleotides, the CDR3 is TGTGCCATCAGTGACTCGGGCTACGAGCAGTACTTC. Protein sequence: CAISDSGYEQYF.